The sequence of this TCR beta chain was determined in a study of T-cell memory formation after mild COVID-19. The CDR3 length is 13 residues. Germline V lookup: CDR1 DFQATT, CDR2 SNEGSKA (reference sequence). V gave up 1 base and J gave up 0 bases, with 6 bases separating them. Constant-segment primers served in 5'RACE that generated TCR alpha and TCR beta cDNA libraries bearing sample barcodes and UMIs. Each CDR3 protein is one row after TCRdb ran MiXCR on the 5' RACE reads. The data hold 75,000 to 95,000 distinct CDR3 sequences, with about an eighth observed a single time. There are many counts of this clonotype.

This clonotype was obtained from an adult woman who had mild COVID-19 (a few samples of this study predate the infection). Cell type and time point are not known. Sample: PBMCs or a T cell subset sorted from them (not recorded which). J is TRBJ2-5 and V is TRBV20-1; no reliable D call. CDR3 residues: CSARAENQETQYF. The CDR3 DNA sequence: TGCAGTGCTAGAGCAGAGAACCAAGAGACCCAGTACTTC.